This passage covers 17 T cell receptor beta chains from one sample sequenced in a study of tissue T cells after allogeneic stem cell transplantation. This table comes from immunoSEQ multiplex PCR, and its TCRdb copy is limited to in-frame clones, with some not included. The table lists approximately 50,000 clones, approximately 70% of them singletons. The sample taken for sequencing was sorted cells pooled from one or two spleens. The receptors stem from a pool of C57BL/6 mice in good health.

A word on this clone: Gene names refer to mouse genes. The read finishes 1 residue shy of the CDR3 end, and the germline J gene is used to complete it. V and J are TRBV12-2 and TRBJ2-5; D is uncertain. The CDR3 extends over 14 amino acids. CDR1 is SGHLS and CDR2 is HYDKME in the germline V gene. The ends were cut back, 0 bases at V and 2 bases at J, with 8 bases in the middle. The part of the CDR3 DNA that was read is TGTGCCAGCTCTCTCGCGGGTGGCCAAGACACCCAGTAC. As protein: CASSLAGGQDTQY. The CDR3 in its entirety is CASSLAGGQDTQYF.

Concerning this clone: Each gene name is a mouse one. Sequencing ends 1 residue short of the CDR3 end; the germline J gene provides the rest. This chain uses TRBV15 with TRBJ1-4; the D is unclear. The CDR3 contains 12 residues. V was pared by 6 bases and J by 5 bases, with 7 bases between. In germline, CDR1 is SGHND, CDR2 FRSKSL. CDR3 DNA, as far as it was read: TGTGCCAGCAGCCCACGAAACGAAAGATTATTT. Amino acids: CASSPRNERLF. The CDR3, in full, reads CASSPRNERLFF.

For this clone: Mouse names are used for the genes. The read is 1 residue too short to cover the CDR3 end, so that end is filled in from the germline J gene. The chain employs TRBV12-2 and TRBJ2-5, with D uncertain. Germline V CDR1 and CDR2: SGHLS, HYDKME. This CDR3 has 13 residues. Trimming left V 0 bases short and J 5 bases short, with 8 bases between. The CDR3: CASSLEGGDTQYF. Partial CDR3 DNA: TGTGCCAGCTCTCTCGAGGGAGGAGACACCCAGTAC.

A remark on this clone: Gene names and germline match the mouse. The observed sequence ends 1 residue before the CDR3 terminus, with the missing tail filled in from the germline J gene. The rearrangement uses TRBV31 and TRBJ2-5; no firm D call. CDR3 length: 14 amino acids. Germline V gene lookup returns CDR1 GKSSPN and CDR2 SITVG. Trimming cost V 1 base and J 0 bases, with 8 bases left between them. The CDR3: CAWSQAQNQDTQYF. The DNA read from the CDR3 is TGTGCCTGGAGTCAGGCACAGAACCAAGACACCCAGTAC.

Notes on this clone: Genes here carry mouse names. The sample carries other DNA sequences with the same CDR3. CDR3 loop: CASSQDGGYSDYTF. CDR3 DNA (partial): TGTGCCAGCAGCCAAGATGGGGGTTACTCCGACTACACC. The gene calls are TRBV2 and TRBJ1-2; a possible D gene is TRBD1 (5 bases). The DNA ends 1 residue before the CDR3 does, and the rest of the CDR3 is filled in from the germline J gene. Between the trimmed V and J ends, which lost 0 bases and 3 bases, there was a span of 8 bases. The CDR3 is 14 amino acids. CDR1 LGHNA and CDR2 YSYQKL come from the germline V gene.

A word on this clone: The gene names given are mouse names. The DNA ends 1 residue before the CDR3 does, and the rest of the CDR3 is filled in from the germline J gene. The rearrangement uses TRBV2 and TRBJ2-4, with 8 positions matching TRBD2. The ends lost 3 bases at V and 0 bases at J; junction bases unmatched: 8. This CDR3 region has 17 residues. Germline V gene data show CDR1 as LGHNA and CDR2 as YSYQKL. CDR3 protein: CASSQALGGVSQNTLYF. The sequenced CDR3 bases are TGTGCCAGCAGCCAGGCTTTGGGGGGGGTTAGTCAAAACACCTTGTAC.

To note about this clone: The genes and germline here are from mouse. The read comes to an end 1 residue before the CDR3 does, leaving the germline J gene to fill in the end. The gene calls are TRBV12-1 and TRBJ2-4, with 7 bases that match TRBD2. Germline lookup yields CDR1 SGHSN and CDR2 HYEKVE. The CDR3 runs to 14 residues. V lost 4 bases, J lost 5 bases, and 8 bases stayed unmatched. The sequenced CDR3 bases are TGTGCCAGCTCCCCCCGCGGGGGGGGAAACACCTTGTAC. Translating it yields CASSPRGGGNTLY. The complete CDR3 sequence is CASSPRGGGNTLYF.

A remark on this clone: Gene names are the mouse ones. The read gets to within 1 residue of the CDR3 end, and the germline J gene fills in the rest. The chain uses TRBV31 and TRBJ2-3, with 11 bases lining up with TRBD2. CDR1 and CDR2 from the germline V gene are GKSSPN and SITVG. The J segment lost 0 bases and the V segment lost 1 base, leaving 3 bases of the junction unmatched. The CDR3 loop spans 16 amino acids. The CDR3 bases that were read are TGTGCCTGGAGTCCCCGGACTGGGGGGAGTGCAGAAACGCTGTAT. Protein product: CAWSPRTGGSAETLY. The full CDR3 protein is CAWSPRTGGSAETLYF.

On this clone: Germline and genes: mouse. The read halts 1 residue ahead of the CDR3 end, with the missing end drawn from the germline J gene. This rearrangement joins TRBV23 to TRBJ2-5; TRBD1, the table's D call, was not compared with the DNA. Per the germline V gene, CDR1 is KGHTA and CDR2 is FQNQQP. The CDR3 loop spans 14 amino acids. The sequenced part of the CDR3 DNA is TGCTCCAGCAGTCATGACAGAACTCAAGACACCCAGTAC. Translated, it gives CSSSHDRTQDTQY. The entire CDR3 protein is CSSSHDRTQDTQYF.

This clone was observed a few times. Gene names and germline match the mouse. Read coverage stops 1 residue before the CDR3 terminus; the germline J gene supplies the remainder. This chain joins TRBV13-2 and TRBJ2-7; 9 nucleotides match TRBD1. V was pared by 6 bases and J by 7 bases, with 8 bases of the junction left unmatched. This CDR3 contains 13 residues. Germline loops: CDR1 NNHNN, CDR2 SYGAGS (reference sequence). The CDR3 here is CASETGGFFEQYF. Incomplete CDR3 DNA: TGTGCCAGCGAGACAGGGGGGTTCTTCGAACAGTAC.

Concerning this clone itself: Gene names denote mouse genes. Coverage ceases 1 residue before the CDR3 finishes, and the germline J gene fills in the end. This chain links TRBV16 with TRBJ2-3; D might be TRBD1 (5 bases). The CDR3 is 15 amino acids. V was trimmed by 4 bases and J by 0 bases, leaving 11 bases between them. The germline V gene has CDR1 SGHSA and CDR2 FRNQAP. The CDR3 here is CASSSSTESAETLYF. The sequenced CDR3 bases are TGTGCAAGCAGCTCTTCGACAGAAAGTGCAGAAACGCTGTAT.

This clone was seen just once. Genes and germline are mouse. The read is 1 residue too short to cover the CDR3 end, so that end is filled in from the germline J gene. V is TRBV14 and J is TRBJ2-4, with D unclear. This CDR3 has 12 residues. The V end lost 5 bases, the J end lost 0 bases, and 4 bases lay between the germline ends. Looked up from germline, CDR1 is SGHDT and CDR2 is FRDEAV. This chain's CDR3 is CASSASQNTLYF. The part of the CDR3 DNA that was read is TGTGCCAGCAGCGCTAGTCAAAACACCTTGTAC.

On this clone itself: All gene names here are mouse names. The sequenced fragment ends 1 residue before the CDR3 boundary, so the rest is inferred from the germline J gene. The chain employs TRBV19 and TRBJ2-1, with 8 positions matching TRBD1. The CDR3 contains 15 residues. The junction had 3 bases not matched to a gene; V was cut back by 3 bases and J by 1 base. Germline CDR1 FNHDT, CDR2 SITEND (reference sequence). CDR3 residues: CASSTGGANYAEQFF. CDR3 DNA (partial): TGTGCCAGCAGTACAGGGGGCGCCAACTATGCTGAGCAGTTC.

As to this clone: Germline and genes: mouse. Coverage ceases 1 residue before the CDR3 finishes, and the germline J gene fills in the end. V usage is TRBV14 and J usage is TRBJ1-3; D is unclear. The V gene lost 7 bases and the J gene lost 0 bases, with 11 bases spanning the gap. The CDR3 is made up of 14 amino acids. In germline, CDR1 is SGHDT, CDR2 FRDEAV. The CDR3 sequence is CASARRGSGNTLYF. CDR3 DNA, as far as it was read: TGTGCCAGCGCGCGACGGGGTTCTGGAAATACGCTCTAT.

On this clone: Gene labels here are mouse ones. The read falls 1 residue short of the CDR3 end, and the missing part is taken from the germline J gene. J is TRBJ1-4 and V is TRBV2, with D possibly TRBD1 on 5 matching bases. V shed 0 bases and J shed 5 bases, with 7 bases lying between them. Per the germline V gene, CDR1 is LGHNA and CDR2 is YSYQKL. This CDR3 contains 14 residues. CDR3 loop: CASSQDRQNERLFF. The covered CDR3 bases are TGTGCCAGCAGCCAAGATAGACAGAACGAAAGATTATTT.

A remark on this clone: Mouse names are used for the genes. Coverage ceases 1 residue before the CDR3 finishes, and the germline J gene fills in the end. The chain recombines TRBV3 with TRBJ2-3; 7 positions agree with TRBD1. There are 15 residues in the CDR3. V dropped 5 bases and J dropped 0; count of bases not matched to a gene: 5. CDR1 SNHLY and CDR2 FYNGKV come from the germline V gene (reference sequence). The covered CDR3 bases are TGTGCCAGCAGCCTAGACAGGGCTAGTGCAGAAACGCTGTAT. Translation: CASSLDRASAETLY. The whole CDR3 is CASSLDRASAETLYF.

This clone was picked up one time. Gene names follow the mouse nomenclature. The read gets to within 1 residue of the CDR3 end, and the germline J gene fills in the rest. This chain connects TRBV13-2 to TRBJ2-3; 8 positions agree with TRBD1. The CDR3 runs 15 residues. Per germline, CDR1 NNHNN and CDR2 SYGAGS (reference sequence). V shed 3 bases and J 0 bases; nucleotides not matched to a gene: 3. CDR3 protein: CASGATGGSAETLYF. The CDR3 DNA, read in part, is TGTGCCAGCGGTGCAACAGGGGGAAGTGCAGAAACGCTGTAT.